This T cell receptor (beta chain) was recovered during a study of a mutant IDH1 vaccine in newly diagnosed glioma. On this clone itself: Its antigen is unidentified.

The data were produced by immunoSEQ multiplex PCR, yet TCRdb's version contains in-frame clones alone and is incomplete. The table records approximately 39,000 clones, roughly 76% of them present only once. Time point described: week 23, last vaccination. Each dose of the vaccine consisted of 300 ug of mutant IDH1 20-mer peptide, with topical imiquimod. Trimming left V 8 bases short and J 2 bases short, with 19 bases between. CDR3 length: 15 residues. The germline V gene encodes CDR1 KGHSH and CDR2 LQKENI. The chain employs TRBV18 and TRBJ2-7; TRBD1 or TRBD2 may be the D gene (5 bases each). The receptor was derived from a man in his forties or fifties with glioma. The sample here was PBMCs, taken from a glioma patient whose treatment included an IDH1 peptide vaccine. The CDR3 sequence is CASASLAGATYEQYF. The CDR3, as DNA: TGTGCCAGCGCCTCCCTTGCCGGGGCTACCTACGAGCAGTACTTC.